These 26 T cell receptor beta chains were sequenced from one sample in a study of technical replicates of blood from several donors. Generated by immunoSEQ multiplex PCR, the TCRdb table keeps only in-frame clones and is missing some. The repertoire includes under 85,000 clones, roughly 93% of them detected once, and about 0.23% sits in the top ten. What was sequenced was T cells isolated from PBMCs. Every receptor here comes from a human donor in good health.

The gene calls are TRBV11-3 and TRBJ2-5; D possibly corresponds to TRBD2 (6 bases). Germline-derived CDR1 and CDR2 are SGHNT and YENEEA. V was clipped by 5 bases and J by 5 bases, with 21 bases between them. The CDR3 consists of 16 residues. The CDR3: CASSPQPGLRTETQYF. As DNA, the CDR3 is TGTGCCAGCAGCCCACAACCGGGACTCCGGACGGAGACCCAGTACTTC.

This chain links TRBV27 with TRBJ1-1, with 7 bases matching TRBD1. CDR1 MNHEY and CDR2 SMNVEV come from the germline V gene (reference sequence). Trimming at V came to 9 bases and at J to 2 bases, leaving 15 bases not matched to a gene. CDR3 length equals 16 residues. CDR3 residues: CASLPRPGTANTEAFF. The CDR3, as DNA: TGTGCCAGTCTCCCGAGGCCAGGGACAGCTAACACTGAAGCTTTCTTT.

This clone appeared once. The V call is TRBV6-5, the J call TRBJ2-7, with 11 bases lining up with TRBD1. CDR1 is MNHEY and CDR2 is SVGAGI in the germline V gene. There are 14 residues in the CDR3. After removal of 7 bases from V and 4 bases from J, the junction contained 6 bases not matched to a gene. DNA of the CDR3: TGTGCCAGCACTAGGGGACAGGGGGTGTACGAGCAGTACTTC. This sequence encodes CASTRGQGVYEQYF.

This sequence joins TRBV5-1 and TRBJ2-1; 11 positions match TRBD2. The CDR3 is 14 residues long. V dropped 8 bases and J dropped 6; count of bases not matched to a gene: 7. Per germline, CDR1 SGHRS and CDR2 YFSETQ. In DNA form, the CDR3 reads TGCGCCAGTAGGACCGGGACTAGCGGCAATGAGCAGTTCTTC. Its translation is CASRTGTSGNEQFF.

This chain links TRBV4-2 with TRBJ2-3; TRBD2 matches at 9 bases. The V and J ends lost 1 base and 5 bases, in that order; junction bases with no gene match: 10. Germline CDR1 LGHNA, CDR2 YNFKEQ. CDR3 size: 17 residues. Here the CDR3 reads CASSQGDLAGAGDTQYF. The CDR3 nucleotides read TGTGCCAGCAGCCAAGGAGACTTAGCGGGGGCCGGAGATACGCAGTATTTT.

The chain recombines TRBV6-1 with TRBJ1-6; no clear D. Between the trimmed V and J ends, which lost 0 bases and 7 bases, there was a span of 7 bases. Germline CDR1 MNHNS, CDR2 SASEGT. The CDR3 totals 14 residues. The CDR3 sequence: CASSEAERNSPLHF. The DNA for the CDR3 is TGTGCCAGCAGTGAAGCAGAACGGAATTCACCCCTCCACTTT.

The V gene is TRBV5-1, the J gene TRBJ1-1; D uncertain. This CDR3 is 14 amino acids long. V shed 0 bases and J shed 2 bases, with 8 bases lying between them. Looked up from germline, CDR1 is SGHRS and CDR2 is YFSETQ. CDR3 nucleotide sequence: TGCGCCAGCAGCTTGGCCGGAGGTAACACTGAAGCTTTCTTT. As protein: CASSLAGGNTEAFF.

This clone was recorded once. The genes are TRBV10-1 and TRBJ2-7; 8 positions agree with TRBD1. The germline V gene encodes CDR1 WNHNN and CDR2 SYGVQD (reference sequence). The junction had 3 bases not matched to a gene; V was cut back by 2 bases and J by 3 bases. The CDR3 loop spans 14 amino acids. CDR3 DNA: TGCGCCAGCAGTGAGGGACAGGGCATCTACGAGCAGTACTTC. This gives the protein CASSEGQGIYEQYF.

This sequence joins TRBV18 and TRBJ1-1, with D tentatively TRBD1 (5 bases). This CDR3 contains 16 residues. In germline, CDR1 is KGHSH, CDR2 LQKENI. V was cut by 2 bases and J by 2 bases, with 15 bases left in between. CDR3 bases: TGTGCCAGCTCACCAGGCGGTGGCAGGGCAAACACTGAAGCTTTCTTT. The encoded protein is CASSPGGGRANTEAFF.

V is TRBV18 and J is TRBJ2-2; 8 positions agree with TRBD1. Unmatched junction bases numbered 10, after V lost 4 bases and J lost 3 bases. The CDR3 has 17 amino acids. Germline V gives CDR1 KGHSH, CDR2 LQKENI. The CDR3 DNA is TGTGCCAGCTCACGCTACGCCGGACAGGGTGACACCGGGGAGCTGTTTTTT. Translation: CASSRYAGQGDTGELFF.

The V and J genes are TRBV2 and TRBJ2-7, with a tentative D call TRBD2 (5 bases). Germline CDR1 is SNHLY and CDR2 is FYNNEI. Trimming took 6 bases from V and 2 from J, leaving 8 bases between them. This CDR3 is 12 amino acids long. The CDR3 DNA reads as TGTGCCAGCAGGTTGGAGGCCTACGAGCAGTACTTC. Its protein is CASRLEAYEQYF. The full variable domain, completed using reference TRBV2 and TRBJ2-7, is EPEVTQTPSHQVTQMGQEVILRCVPISNHLYFYWYRQILGQKVEFLVSFYNNEISEKSEIFDDQFSVERPDGSNFTLKIRSTKLEDSAMYFCASRLEAYEQYFGPGTRLTVT.

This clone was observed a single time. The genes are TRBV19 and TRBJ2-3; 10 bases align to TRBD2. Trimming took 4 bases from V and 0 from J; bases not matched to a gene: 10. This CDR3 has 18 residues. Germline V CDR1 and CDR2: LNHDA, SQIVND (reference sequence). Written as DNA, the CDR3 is TGTGCCAGTAGTACCGGACTAGCGGTTTATTCTAGCACAGATACGCAGTATTTT. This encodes CASSTGLAVYSSTDTQYF.

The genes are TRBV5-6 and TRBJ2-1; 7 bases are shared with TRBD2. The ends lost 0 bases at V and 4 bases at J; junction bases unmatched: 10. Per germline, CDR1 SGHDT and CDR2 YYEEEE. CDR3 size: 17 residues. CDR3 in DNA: TGTGCCAGCAGCTTGGGGCTAGCGGATAGGCTATACAATGAGCAGTTCTTC. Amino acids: CASSLGLADRLYNEQFF.

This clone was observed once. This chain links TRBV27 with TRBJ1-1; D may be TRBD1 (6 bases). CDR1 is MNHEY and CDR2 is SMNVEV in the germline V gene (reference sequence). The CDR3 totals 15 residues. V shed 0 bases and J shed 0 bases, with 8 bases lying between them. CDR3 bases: TGTGCCAGCAGTTTATCGCAGGGGTTGAACACTGAAGCTTTCTTT. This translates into CASSLSQGLNTEAFF.

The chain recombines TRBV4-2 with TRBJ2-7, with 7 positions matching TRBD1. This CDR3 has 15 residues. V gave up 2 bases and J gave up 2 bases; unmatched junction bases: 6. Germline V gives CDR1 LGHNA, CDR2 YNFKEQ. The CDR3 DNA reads TGTGCCAGCAGCCAACGCCGACAGGGACCCTACGAGCAGTACTTC. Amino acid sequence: CASSQRRQGPYEQYF.

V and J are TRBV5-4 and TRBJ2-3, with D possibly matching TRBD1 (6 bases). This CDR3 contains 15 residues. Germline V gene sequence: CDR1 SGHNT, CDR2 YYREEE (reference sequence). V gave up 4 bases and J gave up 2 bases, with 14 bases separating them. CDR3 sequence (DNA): TGTGCCAGCAGCGATGGGGGCGGAGACACAGATACGCAGTATTTT. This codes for CASSDGGGDTDTQYF.

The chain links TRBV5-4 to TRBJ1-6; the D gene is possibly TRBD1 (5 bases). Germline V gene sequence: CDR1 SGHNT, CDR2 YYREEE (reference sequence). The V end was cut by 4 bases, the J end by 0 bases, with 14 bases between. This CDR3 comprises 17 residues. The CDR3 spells CASSQGQPSSYNSPLHF. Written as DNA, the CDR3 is TGTGCCAGCAGCCAGGGTCAACCTAGCTCCTATAATTCACCCCTCCACTTT. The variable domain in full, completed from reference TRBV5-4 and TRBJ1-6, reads ETGVTQSPTHLIKTRGQQVTLRCSSQSGHNTVSWYQQALGQGPQFIFQYYREEENGRGNFPPRFSGLQFPNYSSELNVNALELDDSALYLCASSQGQPSSYNSPLHFGNGTRLTVT.

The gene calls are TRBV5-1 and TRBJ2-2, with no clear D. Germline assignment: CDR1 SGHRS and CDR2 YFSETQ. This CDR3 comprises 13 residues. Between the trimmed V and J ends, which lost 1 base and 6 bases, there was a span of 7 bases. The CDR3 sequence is CASSLYTAGELFF. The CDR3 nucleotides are TGCGCCAGCAGCTTGTATACGGCCGGGGAGCTGTTTTTT.

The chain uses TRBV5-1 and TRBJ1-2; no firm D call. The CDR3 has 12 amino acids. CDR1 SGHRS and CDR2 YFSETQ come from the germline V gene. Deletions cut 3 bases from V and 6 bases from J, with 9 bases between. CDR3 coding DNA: TGCGCCAGCAGCTATACGAGGGATGGCTACACCTTC. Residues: CASSYTRDGYTF.

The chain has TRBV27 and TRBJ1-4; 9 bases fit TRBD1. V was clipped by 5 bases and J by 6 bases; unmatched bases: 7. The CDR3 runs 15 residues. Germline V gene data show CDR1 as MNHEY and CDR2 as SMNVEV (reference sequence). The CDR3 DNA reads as TGTGCCAGCAGTACGCCGGGACAGGGAGATGAAAAACTGTTTTTT. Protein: CASSTPGQGDEKLFF. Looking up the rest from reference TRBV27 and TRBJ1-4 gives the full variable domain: EAQVTQNPRYLITVTGKKLTVTCSQNMNHEYMSWYRQDPGLGLRQIYYSMNVEVTDKGDVPEGYKVSRKEKRNFPLILESPSPNQTSLYFCASSTPGQGDEKLFFGSGTQLSVL.

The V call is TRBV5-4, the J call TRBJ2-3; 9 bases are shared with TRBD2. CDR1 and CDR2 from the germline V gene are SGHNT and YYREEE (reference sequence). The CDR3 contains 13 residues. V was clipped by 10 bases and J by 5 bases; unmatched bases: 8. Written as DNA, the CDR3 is TGTGCCCACGCGGGGGGGCCGGGAGATACGCAGTATTTT. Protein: CAHAGGPGDTQYF. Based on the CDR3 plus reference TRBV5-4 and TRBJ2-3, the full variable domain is ETGVTQSPTHLIKTRGQQVTLRCSSQSGHNTVSWYQQALGQGPQFIFQYYREEENGRGNFPPRFSGLQFPNYSSELNVNALELDDSALYLCAHAGGPGDTQYFGPGTRLTVL.

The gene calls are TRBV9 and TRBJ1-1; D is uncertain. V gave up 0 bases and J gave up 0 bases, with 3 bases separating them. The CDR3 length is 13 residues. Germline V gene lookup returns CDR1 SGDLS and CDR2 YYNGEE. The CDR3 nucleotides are TGTGCCAGCAGCGTAGCTTTGAACACTGAAGCTTTCTTT. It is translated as CASSVALNTEAFF.

The CDR3 nucleotides are TGTGCCAGTTCTAAGGACAGCCCTGCAACTAATGAAAAACTGTTTTTT. This translates into CASSKDSPATNEKLFF. The chain carries TRBV19 and TRBJ1-4, with D perhaps matching TRBD1 (6 bases). The CDR3 is 16 amino acids. Trimming removed 8 bases from V and 0 bases from J, with 16 bases in between. The germline CDR1 and CDR2 sequences are LNHDA and SQIVND (reference sequence).

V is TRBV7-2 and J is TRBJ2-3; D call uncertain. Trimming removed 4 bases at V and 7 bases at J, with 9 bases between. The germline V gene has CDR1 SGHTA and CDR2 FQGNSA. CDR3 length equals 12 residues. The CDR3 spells CASSYDWNTQYF. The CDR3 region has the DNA TGTGCCAGCAGCTATGACTGGAATACGCAGTATTTT.

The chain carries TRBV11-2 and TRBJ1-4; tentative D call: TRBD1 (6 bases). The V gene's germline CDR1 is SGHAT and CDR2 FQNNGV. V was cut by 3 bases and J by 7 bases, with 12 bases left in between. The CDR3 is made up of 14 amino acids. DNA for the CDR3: TGTGCCAGCAGCTTCCAGGGGACGTCTGAAAAACTGTTTTTT. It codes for CASSFQGTSEKLFF.

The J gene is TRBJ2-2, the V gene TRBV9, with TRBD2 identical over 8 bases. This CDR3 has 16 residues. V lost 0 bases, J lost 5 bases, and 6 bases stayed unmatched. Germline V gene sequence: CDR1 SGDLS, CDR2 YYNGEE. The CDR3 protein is CASSVDPGTSTGELFF. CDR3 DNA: TGTGCCAGCAGCGTAGACCCCGGGACTAGTACCGGGGAGCTGTTTTTT.